The rows below give T cell receptor beta chains drawn from one sample of a study of T cell responses to AZD1222 COVID-19 vaccine. Sequencing used immunoSEQ multiplex PCR; TCRdb keeps in-frame clones, though not all of them. The profile covers around 100,000 clones, with about 83% appearing a single time and approximately 16% taken by the ten largest. The specimen was peripheral blood, collected on day 0 of AZD1222 vaccination. These receptor sequences come from an adult in good health. Both conserved end residues are part of each CDR3. The D gene is left open where the match is weak. The size field is filled for only some rows; it gives once, few, many or a size class.

TRBV5-6	few	TRBD1	14	TRBJ1-1	TGTGCCAGCACCGTCTTCGGGACAGGGGGTGGAGCTTTCTTT	CASTVFGTGGGAFF
TRBV5-1	-	-	15	TRBJ2-3	TGCGCCAGCAGCTTGGTGGGAGGGGGCCCAGATACGCAGTATTTT	CASSLVGGGPDTQYF
TRBV12-3/TRBV12-4	-	TRBD1	13	TRBJ1-1	TGTGCCAGCAGCTCCGGGACAGGGAGTAGGGCTTTCTTT	CASSSGTGSRAFF
TRBV25-1	once	-	15	TRBJ1-1	TGTGCCAGCAGTGACCTGGACAGTTTGAACACTGAAGCTTTCTTT	CASSDLDSLNTEAFF
TRBV9	-	-	15	TRBJ2-3	TGTGCCAGCAGCGTAGCGGGCGGCAGCACAGATACGCAGTATTTT	CASSVAGGSTDTQYF
TRBV4-1	-	-	13	TRBJ1-2	TGCGCCAGCAGCCAAGATTCCGGGTGGGGCTACACCTTC	CASSQDSGWGYTF
TRBV11-2	once	-	11	TRBJ1-1	TGTGCCAGCAGCCTGGGTTACACGGCTTTCTTT	CASSLGYTAFF
TRBV6-2/TRBV6-3	-	TRBD2	15	TRBJ2-1	TGTGCCAGCAGTCTCTTAGCGGGATTCTTCAATGAGCAGTTCTTC	CASSLLAGFFNEQFF
TRBV9	-	-	13	TRBJ2-2	TGTGCCAGCAGCCCAGCATTCACCGGGGAGCTGTTTTTT	CASSPAFTGELFF
TRBV12-2	-	-	20	TRBJ1-6	TGTGCAAGTCGCAATAAGGTAGTGCGGCCGGCGAGGAAACATAATTCACCCCTCCACTTT	CASRNKVVRPARKHNSPLHF
TRBV5-4	-	-	13	TRBJ2-3	TGTGCCAGCAGTCCCGGGAGCACAGATACGCAGTATTTT	CASSPGSTDTQYF
TRBV9	-	-	15	TRBJ1-6	TGTGCCAGCAGCGCCCGGGAGAGGAGGGGTTCACCCCTCCACTTT	CASSARERRGSPLHF
TRBV19	-	-	14	TRBJ1-3	TGTGCCAGTAGCCCGGGACACTCTGGAAACACCATATATTTT	CASSPGHSGNTIYF
TRBV7-7	once	-	13	TRBJ2-1	TGTGCCAGCAGCTTGAACAGAAACAATGAGCAGTTCTTC	CASSLNRNNEQFF
TRBV6-2/TRBV6-3	once	-	15	TRBJ2-1	TGTGCCAGCAGTCTCCAAGCCCGAGAATACAATGAGCAGTTCTTC	CASSLQAREYNEQFF
TRBV12-3/TRBV12-4	-	-	13	TRBJ1-2	TGTGCCAGCAGTTTGCGGGGGATCTATGGCTACACCTTC	CASSLRGIYGYTF
TRBV28	-	-	16	TRBJ1-4	TGTGCCAGCAGTACACAGGGTTCTGCCTACTATGAAAAACTGTTTTTT	CASSTQGSAYYEKLFF
TRBV10-1	-	-	14	TRBJ1-1	TGCGCCAGCAGTGAAACTAGCGGTGCCACTGAAGCTTTCTTT	CASSETSGATEAFF
TRBV5-1	-	-	13	TRBJ2-2	TGCGCCAGCAGCCTTGGGAACACCGGGGAGCTGTTTTTT	CASSLGNTGELFF
TRBV6-5	-	TRBD2	13	TRBJ2-5	TGTGCCAGCCAAGCGGGAGGGATGGAGACCCAGTACTTC	CASQAGGMETQYF
TRBV19	-	TRBD1	14	TRBJ1-2	TGTGCCAGTAACCACAGGGGTAGATCCTATGGCTACACCTTC	CASNHRGRSYGYTF
TRBV28	-	-	13	TRBJ1-2	TGTGCCAGCAGTTCCCGGACAGCCTCGGGTGTCACCTTC	CASSSRTASGVTF
TRBV10-3	-	-	13	TRBJ1-2	TGTGCCATCAGTCCCCCGGACGGCGATGGCTACACCTTC	CAISPPDGDGYTF
TRBV5-4	-	-	13	TRBJ2-5	TGTGCCAGCAGCTTGGCCTCGCGAGAGACCCAGTACTTC	CASSLASRETQYF
TRBV10-1	-	-	15	TRBJ1-1	TGCGCCAGCAGCTCATCCGGGACGCGTGCCACTGAAGCTTTCTTT	CASSSSGTRATEAFF
TRBV6-6	-	TRBD2	14	TRBJ2-7	TGTGCCAGCAGTTACGGCCTAGCGGACTACGAGCAGTACTTC	CASSYGLADYEQYF
TRBV13	-	-	13	TRBJ2-7	TGTGCCAGCAGCTCCTCGGCGTATGGCGAGCAGTACTTC	CASSSSAYGEQYF